This paragraph reports one TCR beta chain. This sample is drawn from a study of blood T cell repertoires in COVID-19. As for the study in general: PBMCs, B-cell-depleted T cells, or T cells were the source of the cDNA or gDNA that made up the material.

Method: immunoSEQ multiplex PCR; TCRdb's copy keeps in-frame clones and lacks some. The sample holds about 110,000 clones, roughly 84% seen once. Germline CDR1 LGHDT, CDR2 YNNKEL (reference sequence). CDR3 size: 13 residues. V was trimmed by 2 bases and J by 3 bases, leaving 7 bases between them. This TCR was recovered from a woman in her forties or fifties with acute or convalescent COVID-19. Source material: peripheral blood. The chain carries TRBV3-1 (or the pseudogene TRBV3-2) and TRBJ2-5; D not resolved. CDR3 residues: CASSQRVEETQYF. The DNA of the CDR3 is TGTGCCAGCAGCCAACGAGTAGAAGAGACCCAGTACTTC.